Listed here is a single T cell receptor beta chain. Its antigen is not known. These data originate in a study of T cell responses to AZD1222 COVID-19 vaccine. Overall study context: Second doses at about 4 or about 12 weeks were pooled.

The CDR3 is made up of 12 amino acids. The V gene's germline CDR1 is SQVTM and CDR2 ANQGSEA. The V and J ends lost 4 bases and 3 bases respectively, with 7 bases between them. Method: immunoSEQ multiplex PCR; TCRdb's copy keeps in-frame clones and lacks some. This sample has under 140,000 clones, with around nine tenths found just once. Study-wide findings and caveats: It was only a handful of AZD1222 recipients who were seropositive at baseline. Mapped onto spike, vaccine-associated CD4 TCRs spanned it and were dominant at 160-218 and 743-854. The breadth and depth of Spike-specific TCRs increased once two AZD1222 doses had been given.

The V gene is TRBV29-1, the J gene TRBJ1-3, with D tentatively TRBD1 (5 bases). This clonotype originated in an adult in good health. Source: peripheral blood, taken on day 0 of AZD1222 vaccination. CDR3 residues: CSVGDGGNTIYF. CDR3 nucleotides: TGCAGCGTTGGGGACGGTGGAAACACCATATATTTT.